The subject of this entry is one TCR beta chain. This record belongs to a study of blood T cell repertoires in COVID-19. The CDR3 spans 14 residues. The V segment lost 5 bases and the J segment 3 bases; nucleotides outside the gene matches: 2. Germline values: CDR1 SEHNR, CDR2 FQNEAQ (reference sequence). The protocol was immunoSEQ multiplex PCR, while the TCRdb copy is restricted to in-frame clones and leaves out a portion. The sample includes 150,000 or so clones, 65% to 85% of them seen just once. The sequence was obtained from a man in his fifties or sixties with active or convalescent COVID-19. The specimen sequenced was peripheral blood. The rearrangement joins TRBV7-9 to TRBJ1-2, with TRBD1 matching over 11 bases. This chain's CDR3 is CASSPGQGDYGYTF. CDR3 sequence (DNA): TGTGCCAGCAGCCCGGGACAGGGGGACTATGGCTACACCTTC.